This T cell receptor (beta chain) was sequenced during a study of T cells after yellow fever vaccination. TCRdb ran MiXCR on the 5' RACE reads and lists one entry per CDR3 protein. The sample lists 45,000 to 60,000 distinct CDR3 sequences, more than 6.5% occurring once. Many counts were recorded for this clonotype. Per the germline V gene, CDR1 is LGHNA and CDR2 is YSLEER. The CDR3 extends over 15 amino acids. Trimming removed 2 bases from V and 4 bases from J, with 15 bases in between. The rearrangement uses TRBV4-3 and TRBJ2-7; D may be TRBD1 (6 bases). Here the sequenced sample was CD8+ T cells not binding an NS4B(214-222) dextramer, sorted from PBMCs, taken approximately 40 days after the first yellow fever vaccination. This receptor was identified in a man between 18 and 29 years old who received the YFV17D yellow fever vaccine. For the CDR3, the DNA is TGCGCCAGCAGCCAATTCCTGGGGGCTGGATACGAGCAGTACTTC. This translates into CASSQFLGAGYEQYF.